This T cell receptor beta chain was identified in a study of vaccination effects on CD4 cells after COVID-19. Study-wide points: There were few convalescent patients in the study and no early post-infection timepoints. Clones arising from infection and from vaccination showed marked clonal contraction late after vaccination.

Assay: immunoSEQ multiplex PCR; the TCRdb copy retains only in-frame clones and omits some. The table lists fewer than 25,000 clones, approximately 80% of them singletons. Viral peptide pools were used in the ViraFEST assay to expand antigen-specific CD4+ T cells, and sequencing came afterward. Culturing for around ten days preceded CD4+ T cell isolation. Vaccine recipients, nucleocapsid antibody negative, had no prior SARS-CoV-2 infection. Trimming took off 4 bases at V and 6 bases at J, with 13 bases between the two ends. CDR1 is SGHVS and CDR2 is FQNEAQ in the germline V gene. The CDR3 is made up of 14 amino acids. With regard to this clone: Its specificity is unknown.

The chain links TRBV7-8 to TRBJ2-1; no firm D call. The TCR originated in a human donor who received a COVID-19 vaccine. Material: CD4+ T cells from PBMCs cultured with HCoV-NL63 spike peptides, obtained before COVID-19 vaccination. The CDR3 protein is CASSSASGVNEQFF. Here the CDR3 DNA reads TGTGCCAGCAGCTCTGCAAGTGGGGTCAATGAGCAGTTCTTC.